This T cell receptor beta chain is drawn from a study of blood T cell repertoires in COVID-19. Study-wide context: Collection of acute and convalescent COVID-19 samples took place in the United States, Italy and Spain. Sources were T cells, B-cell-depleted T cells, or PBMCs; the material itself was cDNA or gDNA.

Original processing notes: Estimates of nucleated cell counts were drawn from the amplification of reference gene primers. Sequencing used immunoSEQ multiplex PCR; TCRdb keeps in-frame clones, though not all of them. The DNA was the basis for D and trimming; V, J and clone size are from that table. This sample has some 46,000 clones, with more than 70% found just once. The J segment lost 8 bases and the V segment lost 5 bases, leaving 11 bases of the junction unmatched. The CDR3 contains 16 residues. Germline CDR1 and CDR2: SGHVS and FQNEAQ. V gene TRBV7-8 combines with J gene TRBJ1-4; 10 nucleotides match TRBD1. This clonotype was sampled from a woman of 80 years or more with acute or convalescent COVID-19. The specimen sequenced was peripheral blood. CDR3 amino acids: CASSHHYGTGEEKLFF. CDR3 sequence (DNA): TGTGCCAGCAGCCATCATTATGGGACAGGGGAGGAAAAACTGTTTTTT.